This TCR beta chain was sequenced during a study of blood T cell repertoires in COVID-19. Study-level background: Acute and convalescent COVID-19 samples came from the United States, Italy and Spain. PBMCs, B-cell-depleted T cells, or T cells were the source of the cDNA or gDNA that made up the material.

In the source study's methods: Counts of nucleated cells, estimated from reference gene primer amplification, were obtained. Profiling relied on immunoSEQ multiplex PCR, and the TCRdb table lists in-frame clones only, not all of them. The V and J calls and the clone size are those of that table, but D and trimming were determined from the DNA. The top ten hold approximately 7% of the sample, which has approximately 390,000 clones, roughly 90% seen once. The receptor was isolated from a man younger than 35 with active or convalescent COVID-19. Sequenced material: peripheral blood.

CDR3 nucleotides: TGCGCCAGCAGCCAAGGGTCAGGGGACCCATACGAGCAGTACTTC. Protein sequence: CASSQGSGDPYEQYF. The chain recombines TRBV4-3 with TRBJ2-7, with D possibly being TRBD1 (6 bases). V was cut by 1 base and J by 4 bases, with 14 bases left in between. The length of the CDR3 is 15 residues. Germline CDR1 is LGHNA and CDR2 is YSLEER.